The 14 T cell receptor beta chains listed next were all sequenced from one sample in a study of monozygotic twins with inflammatory bowel disease. Following a re-call of the 5' RACE reads, TCRdb has one entry per CDR3 protein and lacks DNA. Listed are nearly 450,000 distinct CDR3 sequences; more than 2% falls within the top ten. Sequences were obtained from blood. These receptors were obtained from a human donor with ulcerative colitis or Crohn's disease, or a healthy co-twin of an affected twin (not recorded which).

This rearrangement joins TRBV12-2 to TRBJ2-5. TRBV12-2 is flagged as a pseudogene. The CDR3 has 18 residues. CDR3: CASRCNPFISLSKRPQYF.

The chain links TRBV5-1 to TRBJ1-1; TCRdb returns TRBD1, unconfirmable since there is no DNA. Germline V gene sequence: CDR1 SGHRS, CDR2 YFSETQ. The CDR3 runs 14 residues. The CDR3 region is CASSLYQGSTEAFF.

V usage is TRBV10-3 and J usage is TRBJ2-7. The CDR3 extends over 13 amino acids. Germline V CDR1 and CDR2: ENHRY, SYGVKD. The CDR3 is CAISEWTGYEQYF.

V is TRBV12-3 or TRBV12-4 and J is TRBJ2-1; no DNA is available, so the TRBD2 call from TCRdb remains unchecked. The CDR3 extends over 17 amino acids. The CDR3 sequence is CASSPYASGRGNNEQFF.

V and J are TRBV7-2 and TRBJ2-5; the D gene TCRdb calls, TRBD2, cannot be checked with no DNA. The CDR3 is made up of 15 amino acids. Germline V gene lookup returns CDR1 SGHTA and CDR2 FQGNSA. CDR3: CASSLRLAGAETQYF.

The V call is TRBV12-3 or TRBV12-4, the J call TRBJ1-4. CDR3 length: 15 amino acids. The CDR3 loop is CASSLGWLADEKLFF.

This rearrangement joins TRBV7-2 to TRBJ2-7; lacking DNA, the TRBD1 call made by TCRdb goes unchecked. This CDR3 contains 14 residues. The germline CDR1 and CDR2 sequences are SGHTA and FQGNSA. The CDR3: CASSRGQGTYEQYF. The entire variable domain, with the rest obtained from reference TRBV7-2 and TRBJ2-7, is as follows: GAGVSQSPSNKVTEKGKDVELRCDPISGHTALYWYRQSLGQGLEFLIYFQGNSAPDKSGLPSDRFSAERTGGSVSTLTIQRTQQEDSAVYLCASSRGQGTYEQYFGPGTRLTVT.

The rearrangement uses TRBV30 and TRBJ1-1; lacking DNA, the TRBD1 call made by TCRdb goes unchecked. CDR1 and CDR2 from the germline V gene are GTSNPN and SVGIG (reference sequence). This CDR3 contains 13 residues. The CDR3 sequence is CAWSLNWEGEAFF.

J is TRBJ2-3 and V is TRBV20-1; TCRdb designates TRBD1, a call that cannot be tested without DNA. Germline-derived CDR1 and CDR2 are DFQATT and SNEGSKA (reference sequence). This CDR3 contains 11 residues. CDR3: CSAAGEDTQYF.

The rearrangement links TRBV14 to TRBJ2-3; the D call from TCRdb, TRBD2, cannot be confirmed without DNA. In germline, CDR1 is SGHDN, CDR2 FVKESK. The CDR3 contains 17 residues. The CDR3: CASSSPPGRGMLDTQYF.

The genes are TRBV7-2 and TRBJ1-6; TCRdb's D gene call, TRBD1, goes unchecked for lack of DNA. The CDR3 consists of 14 residues. Germline-derived CDR1 and CDR2 are SGHTA and FQGNSA. The CDR3 loop reads CASSLTGGYSPLHF.

The rearrangement links TRBV6-2 or TRBV6-3 to TRBJ2-5. The CDR3 runs to 16 residues. The V gene's germline CDR1 is MNHEY and CDR2 SVGEGT. CDR3 loop: CASSYPTGYDQETQYF.

V usage is TRBV14 and J usage is TRBJ2-2; checking the TCRdb D call of TRBD1 is not possible without DNA. The CDR3 runs 15 residues. From germline, CDR1 is SGHDN and CDR2 FVKESK. The CDR3 here is CASSPTGSSTGELFF.

V and J are TRBV3-1 and TRBJ2-1; TCRdb's D gene call, TRBD1, goes unchecked for lack of DNA. Germline CDR1 LGHDT, CDR2 YNNKEL (reference sequence). The CDR3 runs 17 residues. This CDR3 reads CASSQDRGVLSYNEQFF.